The rows below give T cell receptor beta chains drawn from one sample of a study of blood T cell repertoires in COVID-19. Clones were sequenced by immunoSEQ multiplex PCR, and TCRdb holds only the in-frame ones, with some missing. This table holds approximately 44,000 clones, roughly three quarters found once. Sequences were obtained from peripheral blood. These receptors were taken from a woman older than 75 with acute or convalescent COVID-19. The CDR3 runs from the conserved cysteine through the conserved F or W. The D gene is left open where the match is weak. Size is stated for part of the rows, as once, few or many counts, or as a class when the clone is expanded.

V: TRBV25-1; D: NA; size: NA; J: TRBJ2-5; CDR3: CASSEVGSQETQYF; DNA: TGTGCCAGCAGTGAAGTGGGCAGCCAAGAGACCCAGTACTTC
V: TRBV27; D: TRBD1; size: NA; J: TRBJ1-5; CDR3: CASSPDRGWNQPQHF; DNA: TGTGCCAGCAGTCCAGACAGGGGGTGGAATCAGCCCCAGCATTTT
V: TRBV27; D: TRBD2; size: once; J: TRBJ2-1; CDR3: CASSGGLAGGRGVNEQFF; DNA: TGTGCCAGCTCCGGGGGGCTAGCGGGAGGAAGAGGAGTGAATGAGCAGTTCTTC
V: TRBV7-8; D: TRBD2; size: NA; J: TRBJ2-3; CDR3: CASSQWTSGGTDTQYF; DNA: TGTGCCAGCAGCCAATGGACTAGCGGGGGCACAGATACGCAGTATTTT
V: TRBV27; D: NA; size: NA; J: TRBJ2-5; CDR3: CASSLSPGTGRETQYF; DNA: TGTGCCAGCAGTTTATCCCCCGGGACTGGACGGGAGACCCAGTACTTC
V: TRBV18; D: NA; size: NA; J: TRBJ2-1; CDR3: CASSPAGVTYNEQFF; DNA: TGTGCCAGCTCACCAGCAGGGGTGACATACAATGAGCAGTTCTTC
V: TRBV4-3; D: NA; size: NA; J: TRBJ2-5; CDR3: CASSQNTLAQGGTQYF; DNA: TGCGCCAGCAGCCAAAACACCCTAGCTCAGGGAGGGACCCAGTACTTC
V: TRBV11-2; D: NA; size: NA; J: TRBJ2-1; CDR3: CASSPGVSYNEQFF; DNA: TGTGCCAGCAGCCCGGGAGTATCCTACAATGAGCAGTTCTTC
V: TRBV10-3; D: TRBD2; size: once; J: TRBJ2-5; CDR3: CAIGLAGRQETQYF; DNA: TGTGCCATCGGACTAGCGGGAAGACAAGAGACCCAGTACTTC
V: TRBV10-3; D: TRBD1; size: NA; J: TRBJ1-1; CDR3: CAISYDRGTEAFF; DNA: TGTGCCATCAGTTACGACAGGGGCACTGAAGCTTTCTTT
V: TRBV4-3; D: NA; size: NA; J: TRBJ2-7; CDR3: CASSRGLGEQYF; DNA: TGCGCCAGCAGCCGCGGCCTGGGCGAGCAGTACTTC
V: TRBV3-1/TRBV3-2; D: NA; size: once; J: TRBJ2-7; CDR3: CASSQDPAASYEQYF; DNA: TGTGCCAGCAGCCAAGATCCAGCGGCGTCCTACGAGCAGTACTTC
V: TRBV18; D: NA; size: NA; J: TRBJ1-2; CDR3: CASSPSQGGYTF; DNA: TGTGCCAGCTCACCATCCCAGGGAGGCTACACCTTC
V: TRBV9; D: TRBD2; size: NA; J: TRBJ2-7; CDR3: CASSVEGSGGYEQYF; DNA: TGTGCCAGCAGCGTAGAAGGTAGCGGGGGGTACGAGCAGTACTTC
V: TRBV12-3/TRBV12-4; D: NA; size: NA; J: TRBJ2-1; CDR3: CASSPFNEQFF; DNA: TGTGCCAGCAGTCCCTTCAATGAGCAGTTCTTC